This TCR beta chain was captured in a study of PD-1 blockade in classical Hodgkin lymphoma. Study details: Every 2 weeks, patients got 3 mg/kg intravenous nivolumab.

Study observations and caveats: The study reported lower baseline TCR diversity in newly diagnosed patients than in healthy donors. Patients who began taking nivolumab under 1 year after ASCT were left out. Complete responders' diversity at baseline resembled that of newly diagnosed patients.

A word on this clone: Its antigen is undetermined.

This CDR3 spans 16 amino acids. With V trimmed by 4 bases and J by 7 bases, 12 bases remained unmatched. CDR1 SGHDT and CDR2 YYEEEE come from the germline V gene. TCRdb's copy holds only in-frame clones and misses some; the assay was immunoSEQ multiplex PCR. The sample shows 110,000 or so clones, roughly 87% of them seen only once. The time point denotes: cycle 4 day 1 (C4D1), after 5 to 7 weeks of nivolumab. Exposure to brentuximab vedotin varied, and each patient had relapsed following autologous stem cell transplantation. The V and J genes are TRBV5-6 and TRBJ1-5; 9 nucleotides line up with TRBD1. This TCR was sampled from a human donor with classical Hodgkin lymphoma. Sequenced here: peripheral blood mononuclear cells (PBMCs), sampled before the fourth cycle of nivolumab. CDR3 amino acids: CASSPKGTGIDQPQHF. In nucleotides, the CDR3 is TGTGCCAGCAGCCCGAAAGGGACAGGGATAGACCAGCCCCAGCATTTT. The complete variable domain, with remaining parts taken from reference TRBV5-6 and TRBJ1-5, reads DAGVTQSPTHLIKTRGQQVTLRCSPKSGHDTVSWYQQALGQGPQFIFQYYEEEERQRGNFPDRFSGHQFPNYSSELNVNALLLGDSALYLCASSPKGTGIDQPQHFGDGTRLSIL.